One TCR beta chain is described in this entry. Only in-frame clones appear in the TCRdb table, and some are missing; sequencing was by immunoSEQ multiplex PCR. This sample has approximately 180,000 clones, with 85% to 95% found just once. The sample is drawn from a study of control samples from healthy donors and cancer patients. This clonotype originated in a young woman in good health. Sequenced: blood.

The CDR3 is CASSRLAGGSTDTQYF. The DNA for the CDR3 is TGTGCCAGCAGCCGACTAGCGGGGGGATCCACAGATACGCAGTATTTT. The gene calls are TRBV7-6 and TRBJ2-3; 13 nucleotides align to TRBD2. J was trimmed by 2 bases and V by 5 bases; bases with no gene match: 4. CDR3 length: 16 residues. Germline lookup yields CDR1 SGHVS and CDR2 FNYEAQ.